The T cell receptor (beta chain) under discussion was sequenced for a study of blood T cell repertoires in COVID-19. The CDR3 runs 16 residues. Per the germline V gene, CDR1 is SGHTA and CDR2 is FQGNSA. Unmatched junction bases numbered 10, after V lost 5 bases and J lost 2 bases. Data came from immunoSEQ multiplex PCR; TCRdb stores just in-frame clones and leaves some out. The sample contains about 180,000 clones, 80% to 90% of which appear only once. V usage is TRBV7-2 and J usage is TRBJ2-3; 7 bases map to TRBD2. Source material: peripheral blood. The sequence derives from a human donor with active or convalescent COVID-19. The donor label of this sample is uncertain. CDR3 residues: CASSPRWGGVTDTQYF. The CDR3 bases are TGTGCCAGCAGCCCCAGGTGGGGGGGTGTCACAGATACGCAGTATTTT.